The 10 T cell receptor beta chains presented below share a single source sample, sequenced in a study of T cells in Graves' hyperthyroidism and ophthalmopathy. The CDR3 regions of TCR beta were amplified from RNA transcripts. The TCR CDR3 was amplified in a first-round RT-PCR using the HTBI primer set. Via MiXCR, TCRdb re-called the multiplex PCR reads, giving one row per CDR3 protein. The data contain about 640,000 distinct CDR3 sequences, roughly 20% of them singletons. Specimen: blood. Every receptor here comes from a man aged 25 to 40 with Graves' ophthalmopathy.

This clonotype was counted many times. CDR3 coding DNA: TGTGCCAGCAGTCGCCGGGACAGGGGGTCAACTAATGAAAAACTGTTTTTT. Encoded protein: CASSRRDRGSTNEKLFF. The chain is built from TRBV6-1 and TRBJ1-4; 11 nucleotides align to TRBD1. With V trimmed by 5 bases and J by 0 bases, 5 bases remained unmatched. Germline CDR1 and CDR2: MNHNS and SASEGT. This CDR3 is 17 amino acids long.

This rearrangement joins TRBV7-9 to TRBJ2-2; possibly TRBD1 for D (6 bases). CDR1 is SEHNR and CDR2 is FQNEAQ in the germline V gene (reference sequence). CDR3 length: 17 amino acids. V was cut by 4 bases and J by 0 bases, with 15 bases left in between. As DNA, the CDR3 is TGTGCCAGCAGCTACATGACAGGCCTCGCGAACACCGGGGAGCTGTTTTTT. Translated, it gives CASSYMTGLANTGELFF.

The chain uses TRBV12-3 or TRBV12-4 and TRBJ2-5; no definite D call. Trimming stripped 4 bases from V and 2 bases from J, with 11 bases between. The CDR3 is made up of 14 amino acids. CDR3 amino acids: CASSYSITQETQYF. CDR3 DNA sequence: TGTGCCAGCAGTTACTCGATAACACAAGAGACCCAGTACTTC.

This clonotype was seen a handful of times. The chain is built from TRBV4-2 and TRBJ2-3; 10 bases line up with TRBD1. There are 16 residues in the CDR3. J was trimmed by 4 bases and V by 4 bases; bases with no gene match: 8. Germline CDR1 is LGHNA and CDR2 is YNFKEQ. CDR3 DNA sequence: TGTGCCAGCAGCCTTACCTCCGGGACAGGGGCAGATACGCAGTATTTT. It is translated as CASSLTSGTGADTQYF.

This clonotype has only a few counts. The chain employs TRBV20-1 and TRBJ2-2; possibly TRBD1 for D (6 bases). The CDR3 has 14 residues. CDR1 and CDR2 from the germline V gene are DFQATT and SNEGSKA (reference sequence). Trimming stripped 4 bases from V and 5 bases from J, with 14 bases between. The CDR3 bases are TGCAGTGCTATACAGGGTCGTGGTACCGGGGAGCTGTTTTTT. Amino acid sequence: CSAIQGRGTGELFF.

This clonotype was counted a few times. The chain's CDR3 is CASSQVPQGNYGYTF. The CDR3 coding sequence is TGCGCCAGCAGCCAAGTCCCACAGGGGAACTATGGCTACACCTTC. The chain combines TRBV4-1 with TRBJ1-2; 7 nucleotides agree with TRBD1. V shed 1 base and J 2 bases; nucleotides not matched to a gene: 4. CDR1 is MGHRA and CDR2 is YSYEKL in the germline V gene. This CDR3 has 15 amino acids.

This clonotype was detected ten times or more. V is TRBV7-8 and J is TRBJ2-7, with 8 bases identical to TRBD2. The CDR3 length is 14 residues. Germline trimming cut 5 bases from V and 3 bases from J; bases unmatched to any gene: 6. The germline gives CDR1 SGHVS, CDR2 FQNEAQ. CDR3 coding DNA: TGTGCCAGCAGCCTACCGGGACTAGGCTACGAGCAGTACTTC. Translating gives CASSLPGLGYEQYF.

In this sample, this clonotype turned up a few times. The CDR3 region is CASSTTGTNEAFF. The CDR3 nucleotides read TGTGCCAGTAGTACGACAGGGACAAATGAAGCTTTCTTT. The chain employs TRBV19 and TRBJ1-1, with TRBD1 matching 7 bases. Losses at the gene ends were 4 bases for V and 7 bases for J; bases not matched to a gene: 6. Germline lookup yields CDR1 LNHDA and CDR2 SQIVND (reference sequence). CDR3 length: 13 amino acids.

CDR3 in DNA: TGTGCCAGCAGTGAACTCGGGGGCGGATCTAACTATGGCTACACCTTC. Residues: CASSELGGGSNYGYTF. The rearrangement joins TRBV2 to TRBJ1-2, with a tentative D call TRBD1 (6 bases). The CDR3 consists of 16 residues. The V gene lost 2 bases and the J gene lost 0 bases, with 13 bases spanning the gap. The germline gives CDR1 SNHLY, CDR2 FYNNEI.

J is TRBJ2-1 and V is TRBV5-1; 13 bases fit TRBD2. The CDR3 has 17 residues. The V gene's germline CDR1 is SGHRS and CDR2 YFSETQ. Trimming removed 4 bases from V and 8 bases from J; junction bases left unmatched: 12. The CDR3 protein is CASSQGTSGVGGDEQFF. CDR3 nucleotides: TGCGCCAGCAGCCAAGGGACTAGCGGGGTCGGGGGGGATGAGCAGTTCTTC. Looking up the rest from reference TRBV5-1 and TRBJ2-1 gives the full variable domain: KAGVTQTPRYLIKTRGQQVTLSCSPISGHRSVSWYQQTPGQGLQFLFEYFSETQRNKGNFPGRFSGRQFSNSRSEMNVSTLELGDSALYLCASSQGTSGVGGDEQFFGPGTRLTVL.